The rows below give T cell receptor beta chains drawn from one sample of a study of cytomegalovirus exposure and HLA in healthy donors. Profiled with immunoSEQ multiplex PCR; TCRdb holds only in-frame clones, not every one. In the table there are 95,000 to 100,000 clones, approximately 76% of which are singletons. The sequenced material came from PBMCs. These receptor sequences come from a man aged 40-49 years in good health and CMV-seronegative. The CDR3 runs from the conserved cysteine through the conserved F or W. Fields, in order: D gene, V gene, clone size, J gene, CDR3 protein, CDR3 DNA. The D gene is left open where the match is weak. A row's size may be missing; if present it is once, few, many or a size class.

-	TRBV7-6	-	TRBJ2-7	CASSFSRGYEQYF	TGTGCCAGCAGCTTCTCTAGAGGGTACGAGCAGTACTTC
TRBD2	TRBV4-2	-	TRBJ2-2	CASSHRGGDNTGELFF	TGTGCCAGCAGCCATAGGGGAGGGGACAACACCGGGGAGCTGTTTTTT
TRBD1	TRBV7-2	-	TRBJ2-5	CASTKTGTGGPQYF	TGTGCCAGCACCAAAACCGGGACAGGGGGTCCCCAGTACTTC
-	TRBV15	few	TRBJ2-5	CATSTLGGGGQETQYF	TGTGCCACCAGCACCCTGGGGGGGGGCGGCCAAGAGACCCAGTACTTC
-	TRBV18	-	TRBJ1-5	CASSRSEGSNQPQHF	TGTGCCAGCTCACGGAGCGAGGGTAGCAATCAGCCCCAGCATTTT
-	TRBV21-1	-	TRBJ2-5	CASRILAGVLKTQYF	TGTGCCAGCAGAATACTAGCGGGAGTTCTGAAGACCCAGTACTTC
TRBD1	TRBV6-1	-	TRBJ1-5	CASSDYRGQQPQHF	TGTGCCAGCAGCGACTACAGGGGGCAGCAGCCCCAGCATTTT
-	TRBV11-2	-	TRBJ2-1	CASSPAALLYNEQFF	TGTGCCAGCAGCCCAGCGGCTTTACTCTACAATGAGCAGTTCTTC
-	TRBV6-5	-	TRBJ1-3	CASSYSGGPGNTIYF	TGTGCCAGCAGTTACTCGGGGGGGCCTGGAAACACCATATATTTT
TRBD1	TRBV5-6	-	TRBJ2-7	CASSSWTGDEQYF	TGTGCCAGCAGCTCCTGGACAGGGGACGAGCAGTACTTC
TRBD1	TRBV19	-	TRBJ2-7	CASSIGGQVYEQYF	TGTGCCAGTAGTATCGGGGGACAGGTCTACGAGCAGTACTTC
TRBD2	TRBV29-1	-	TRBJ2-1	CSVDGTSGRSYNEQFF	TGCAGCGTAGACGGGACTAGCGGGAGGAGCTACAATGAGCAGTTCTTC
-	TRBV19	-	TRBJ1-1	CASSIDPFQGRPNTEAFF	TGTGCCAGTAGTATAGATCCCTTCCAGGGGCGACCGAACACTGAAGCTTTCTTT
TRBD1	TRBV7-6	-	TRBJ2-7	CASSLGDSRSYEQYF	TGTGCCAGCAGCTTAGGGGACAGCCGATCCTACGAGCAGTACTTC
-	TRBV19	-	TRBJ1-3	CATKERVAAGNTIYF	TGTGCCACAAAAGAGAGGGTGGCGGCTGGAAACACCATATATTTT
-	TRBV5-4	few	TRBJ1-1	CASSLEARNTEAFF	TGTGCCAGCAGCTTGGAAGCGCGGAACACTGAAGCTTTCTTT
TRBD2	TRBV10-2	once	TRBJ2-3	CASSFNPGLPFITQYF	TGCGCCAGCAGCTTTAATCCGGGACTACCCTTCATTACGCAGTATTTT
-	TRBV5-4	-	TRBJ1-1	CASSFSGNTEAFF	TGTGCCAGCAGCTTTTCGGGGAACACTGAAGCTTTCTTT
TRBD1	TRBV5-1	once	TRBJ2-7	CASSPTGGSYEQYF	TGCGCCAGCAGCCCGACAGGGGGAAGCTACGAGCAGTACTTC
TRBD1	TRBV7-8	-	TRBJ2-2	CASSPLRQGALVGELFF	TGTGCCAGCAGCCCCCTGAGACAGGGGGCTTTGGTCGGGGAGCTGTTTTTT
-	TRBV28	-	TRBJ1-1	CASQAYTEAFF	TGTGCCAGCCAAGCTTACACTGAAGCTTTCTTT
-	TRBV9	few	TRBJ1-2	CASSVPYGYTF	TGTGCCAGCAGCGTACCATATGGCTACACCTTC
TRBD1	TRBV7-9	-	TRBJ2-2	CASSWDRGNTGELFF	TGTGCCAGCAGTTGGGACAGGGGAAACACCGGGGAGCTGTTTTTT
TRBD2	TRBV11-3	-	TRBJ2-1	CASSLGASGRGFRWGEQFF	TGTGCCAGCAGCTTAGGAGCGAGCGGGAGGGGGTTTAGGTGGGGTGAGCAGTTCTTC
TRBD2	TRBV7-6	-	TRBJ2-3	CASSLWSGRTDTQYF	TGTGCCAGCAGCTTATGGAGCGGGAGGACAGATACGCAGTATTTT
-	TRBV4-1	-	TRBJ2-3	CASSQTTRRGEGADTQYF	TGCGCCAGCAGCCAAACCACGAGACGGGGAGAGGGGGCAGATACGCAGTATTTT
-	TRBV5-4	-	TRBJ1-2	CASSPGEPPSYGYTF	TGTGCCAGCAGCCCCGGGGAACCCCCTTCCTATGGCTACACCTTC
TRBD1	TRBV9	-	TRBJ2-7	CASSVGPDRDYEQYF	TGTGCCAGCAGCGTAGGACCGGACAGGGACTACGAGCAGTACTTC
TRBD2	TRBV2	-	TRBJ2-3	CASNIWRGGPDTQYF	TGTGCCAGCAATATTTGGCGGGGGGGCCCTGATACGCAGTATTTT
-	TRBV30	-	TRBJ2-7	CAWGGLYEQYF	TGTGCCTGGGGGGGACTCTACGAGCAGTACTTC
-	TRBV28	-	TRBJ2-4	CASSLPLYRVPINIQYF	TGTGCCAGCAGTCTTCCACTTTACAGGGTGCCAATAAACATTCAGTACTTC
TRBD1	TRBV6-5	-	TRBJ1-5	CASSAGTENQPQHF	TGTGCCAGCAGCGCCGGGACAGAGAATCAGCCCCAGCATTTT
-	TRBV28	-	TRBJ2-3	CASRSPLDTDTQYF	TGTGCCAGCAGGAGTCCCCTCGACACAGATACGCAGTATTTT
-	TRBV29-1	-	TRBJ1-1	CSGRGGMNTEAFF	TGCAGCGGGAGGGGCGGGATGAACACTGAAGCTTTCTTT
TRBD1	TRBV6-5	-	TRBJ2-1	CASSYGQGLLNEQFF	TGTGCCAGCAGTTACGGACAGGGGCTGTTGAATGAGCAGTTCTTC
TRBD2	TRBV28	once	TRBJ2-1	CASTSSGSYNEQFF	TGTGCCAGCACCTCTAGCGGTTCCTACAATGAGCAGTTCTTC
-	TRBV5-1	-	TRBJ2-7	CASSRKQYEQYF	TGCGCCAGCAGTCGGAAACAGTACGAGCAGTACTTC